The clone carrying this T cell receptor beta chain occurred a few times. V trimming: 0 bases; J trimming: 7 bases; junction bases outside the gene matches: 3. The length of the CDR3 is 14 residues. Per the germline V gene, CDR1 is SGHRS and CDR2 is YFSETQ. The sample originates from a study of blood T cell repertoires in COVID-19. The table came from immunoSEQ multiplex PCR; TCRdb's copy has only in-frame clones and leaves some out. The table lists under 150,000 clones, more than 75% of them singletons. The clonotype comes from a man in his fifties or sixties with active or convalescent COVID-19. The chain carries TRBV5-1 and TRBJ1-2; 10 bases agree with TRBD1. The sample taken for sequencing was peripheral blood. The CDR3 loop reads CASSLGQGASGYTF. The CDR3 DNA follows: TGCGCCAGCAGCTTGGGACAGGGGGCCTCTGGCTACACCTTC. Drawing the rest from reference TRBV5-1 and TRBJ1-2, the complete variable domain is KAGVTQTPRYLIKTRGQQVTLSCSPISGHRSVSWYQQTPGQGLQFLFEYFSETQRNKGNFPGRFSGRQFSNSRSEMNVSTLELGDSALYLCASSLGQGASGYTFGSGTRLTVV.